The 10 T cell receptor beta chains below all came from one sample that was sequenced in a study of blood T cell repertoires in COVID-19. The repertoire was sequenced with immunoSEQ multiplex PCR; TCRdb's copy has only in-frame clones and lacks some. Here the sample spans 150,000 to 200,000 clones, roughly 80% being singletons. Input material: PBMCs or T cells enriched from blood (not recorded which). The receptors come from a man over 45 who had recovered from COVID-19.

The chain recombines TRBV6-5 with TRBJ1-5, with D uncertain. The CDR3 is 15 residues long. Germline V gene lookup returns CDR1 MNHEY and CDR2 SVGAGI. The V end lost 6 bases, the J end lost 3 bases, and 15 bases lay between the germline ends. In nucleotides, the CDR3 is TGTGCCAGCAGAGCCGGAGGGAGAATCAATCAGCCCCAGCATTTT. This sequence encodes CASRAGGRINQPQHF.

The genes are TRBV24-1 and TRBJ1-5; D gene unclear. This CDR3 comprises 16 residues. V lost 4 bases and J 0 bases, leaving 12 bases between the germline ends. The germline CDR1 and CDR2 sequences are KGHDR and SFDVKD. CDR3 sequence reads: CATSDPGDDSNQPQHF. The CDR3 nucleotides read TGTGCCACCAGTGACCCGGGAGACGATAGCAATCAGCCCCAGCATTTT.

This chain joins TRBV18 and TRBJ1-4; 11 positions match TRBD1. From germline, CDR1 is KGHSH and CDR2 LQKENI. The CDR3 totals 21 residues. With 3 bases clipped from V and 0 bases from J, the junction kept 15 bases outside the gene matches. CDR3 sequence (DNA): TGTGCCAGCTCACCGCCGGGACAGGGGGATAGTTTGTTCCCAACTAATGAAAAACTGTTTTTT. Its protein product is CASSPPGQGDSLFPTNEKLFF.

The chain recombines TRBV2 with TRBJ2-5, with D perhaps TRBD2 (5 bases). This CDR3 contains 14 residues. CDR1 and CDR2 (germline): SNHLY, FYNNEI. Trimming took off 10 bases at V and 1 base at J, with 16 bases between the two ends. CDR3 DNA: TGTGCCATCACGCTTACGGACTTCCAAGAGACCCAGTACTTC. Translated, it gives CAITLTDFQETQYF. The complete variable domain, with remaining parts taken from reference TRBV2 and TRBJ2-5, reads EPEVTQTPSHQVTQMGQEVILRCVPISNHLYFYWYRQILGQKVEFLVSFYNNEISEKSEIFDDQFSVERPDGSNFTLKIRSTKLEDSAMYFCAITLTDFQETQYFGPGTRLLVL.

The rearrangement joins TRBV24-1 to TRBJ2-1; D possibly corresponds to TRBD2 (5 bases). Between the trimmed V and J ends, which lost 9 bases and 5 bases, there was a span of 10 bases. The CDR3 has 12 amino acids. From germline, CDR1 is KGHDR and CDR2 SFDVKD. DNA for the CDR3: TGTGCCACCGGGCGAGGGAACAATGAGCAGTTCTTC. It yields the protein CATGRGNNEQFF.

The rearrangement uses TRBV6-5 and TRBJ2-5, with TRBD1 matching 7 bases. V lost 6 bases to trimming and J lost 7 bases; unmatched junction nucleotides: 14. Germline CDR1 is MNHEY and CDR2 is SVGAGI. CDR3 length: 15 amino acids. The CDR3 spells CASRGDSLLRGTQYF. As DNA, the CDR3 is TGTGCCAGCAGGGGGGACAGCCTGCTTCGTGGGACCCAGTACTTC.

CDR3 nucleotides: TGTGCCAGCAGCTTGGGTTCCACGGTTCCCTACGAGCAGTACTTC. Translation gives CASSLGSTVPYEQYF. The chain links TRBV5-5 to TRBJ2-7; D is unresolved. This CDR3 has 15 residues. The V end lost 0 bases, the J end lost 2 bases, and 12 bases lay between the germline ends. From germline, CDR1 is SGHKS and CDR2 YYEKEE (reference sequence).

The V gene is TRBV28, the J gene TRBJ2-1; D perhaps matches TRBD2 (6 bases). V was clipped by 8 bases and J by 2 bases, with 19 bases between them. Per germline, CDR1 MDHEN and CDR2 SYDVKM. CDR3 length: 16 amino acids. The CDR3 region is CASYRDSPPPYNEQFF. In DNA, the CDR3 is TGTGCCAGCTATCGGGACTCTCCCCCCCCCTACAATGAGCAGTTCTTC.

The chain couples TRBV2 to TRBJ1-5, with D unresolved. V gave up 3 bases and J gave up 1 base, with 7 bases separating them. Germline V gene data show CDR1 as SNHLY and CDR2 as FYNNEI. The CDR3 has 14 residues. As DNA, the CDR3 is TGTGCCAGCAGTGAGGGCCAGAGCAATCAGCCCCAGCATTTT. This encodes CASSEGQSNQPQHF.

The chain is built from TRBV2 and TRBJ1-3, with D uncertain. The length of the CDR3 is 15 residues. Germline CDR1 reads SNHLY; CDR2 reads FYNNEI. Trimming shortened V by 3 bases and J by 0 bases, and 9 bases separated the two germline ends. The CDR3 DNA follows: TGTGCCAGCAGTGAGGAGGTCTTCTCTGGAAACACCATATATTTT. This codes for CASSEEVFSGNTIYF.